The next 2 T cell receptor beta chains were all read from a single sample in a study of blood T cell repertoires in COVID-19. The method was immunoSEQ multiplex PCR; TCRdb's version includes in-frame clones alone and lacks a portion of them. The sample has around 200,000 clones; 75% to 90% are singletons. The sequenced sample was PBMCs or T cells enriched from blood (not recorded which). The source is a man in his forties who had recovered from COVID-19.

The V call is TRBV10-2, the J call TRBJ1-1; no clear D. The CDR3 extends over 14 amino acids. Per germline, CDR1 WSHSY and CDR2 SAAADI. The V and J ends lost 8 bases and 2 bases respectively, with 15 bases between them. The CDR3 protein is CASSEGSLNTEAFF. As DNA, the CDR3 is TGCGCCAGCTCCGAAGGGAGCCTTAACACTGAAGCTTTCTTT.

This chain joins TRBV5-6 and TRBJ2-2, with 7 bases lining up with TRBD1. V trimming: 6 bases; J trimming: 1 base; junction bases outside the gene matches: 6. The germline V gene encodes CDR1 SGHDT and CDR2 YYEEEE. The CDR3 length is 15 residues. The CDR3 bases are TGTGCCAGCATGAGGGGGCCTAAGAACACCGGGGAGCTGTTTTTT. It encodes CASMRGPKNTGELFF.